The following is a TCR beta chain sequence with its context. The source of the sample is a study of cytomegalovirus exposure and HLA in healthy donors. Trimming pared 2 bases from V and 4 bases from J, leaving 8 bases between. Germline V gene data show CDR1 as MDHEN and CDR2 as SYDVKM. This CDR3 contains 13 residues. With 60 Vbeta and 13 Jbeta primers, the PCR was carried out. Only in-frame clones appear in the TCRdb table, and some are missing; sequencing was by immunoSEQ multiplex PCR. The sample shows around 180,000 clones, about four fifths of them seen only once. Sequenced input: PBMCs. The origin of this receptor is a man aged 18 to 29 in good health and CMV-seronegative. The V call is TRBV28, the J call TRBJ2-5; a weak D match, TRBD2 (5 bases). The CDR3 loop is CASSLTGRETQYF. For the CDR3, the DNA is TGTGCCAGCAGTTTAACGGGGAGAGAGACCCAGTACTTC.